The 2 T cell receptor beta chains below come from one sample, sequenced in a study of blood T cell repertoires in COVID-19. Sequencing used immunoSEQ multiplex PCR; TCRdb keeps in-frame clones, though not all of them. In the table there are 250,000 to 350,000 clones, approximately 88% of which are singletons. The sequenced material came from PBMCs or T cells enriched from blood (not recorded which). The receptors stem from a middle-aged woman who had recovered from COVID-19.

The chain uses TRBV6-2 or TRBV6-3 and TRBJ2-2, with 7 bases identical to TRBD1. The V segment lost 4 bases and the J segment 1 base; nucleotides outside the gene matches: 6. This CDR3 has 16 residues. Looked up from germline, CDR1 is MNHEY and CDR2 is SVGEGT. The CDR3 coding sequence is TGTGCCAGCAGTTTCAGCGACAGGGAGAACACCGGGGAGCTGTTTTTT. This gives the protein CASSFSDRENTGELFF.

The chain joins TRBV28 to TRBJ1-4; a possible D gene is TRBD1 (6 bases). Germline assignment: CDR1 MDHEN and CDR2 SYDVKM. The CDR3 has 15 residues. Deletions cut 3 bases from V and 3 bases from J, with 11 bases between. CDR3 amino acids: CASSFRRQANEKLFF. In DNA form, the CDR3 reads TGTGCCAGCAGTTTCAGGAGACAGGCTAATGAAAAACTGTTTTTT.